This T cell receptor (beta chain) was retrieved from a study of OX40 agonist ivuxolimab in advanced cancers. The CDR3 loop spans 15 amino acids. CDR1 SGHAT and CDR2 FQNNGV come from the germline V gene. V was cut by 2 bases and J by 2 bases, with 13 bases left in between. Method: immunoSEQ multiplex PCR; TCRdb's copy keeps in-frame clones and lacks some. The profile shows roughly 46,000 clones, roughly 88% of them singletons. This TCR was recovered from an adult with an advanced solid tumor such as melanoma, head and neck, liver or kidney cancer. The sequenced sample was CD4+ or CD8+ T cells sorted from blood, obtained in a trial of the OX40 agonist ivuxolimab. V is TRBV11-2 and J is TRBJ2-7; no clear D. The CDR3 is CASSLSHTPTYEQYF. The CDR3 nucleotides are TGTGCCAGCAGCTTATCCCACACCCCGACCTACGAGCAGTACTTC. The full variable domain, with the rest looked up from reference TRBV11-2 and TRBJ2-7, is EAGVAQSPRYKIIEKRQSVAFWCNPISGHATLYWYQQILGQGPKLLIQFQNNGVVDDSQLPKDRFSAERLKGVDSTLKIQPAKLEDSAVYLCASSLSHTPTYEQYFGPGTRLTVT.